This T cell receptor (beta chain) comes out of a study of blood T cell repertoires in COVID-19. Looking at the study overall: The samples span acute and convalescent COVID-19 from the United States, Italy and Spain.

The repertoire was sequenced with immunoSEQ multiplex PCR; TCRdb's copy has only in-frame clones and lacks some. The repertoire holds hundreds of thousands of clones, with roughly 90% as singletons. CDR3 length equals 15 residues. Germline V lookup: CDR1 SGHRS, CDR2 YFSETQ. Trimming took 4 bases from V and 5 from J; bases not matched to a gene: 8. The rearrangement links TRBV5-1 to TRBJ2-3; 9 nucleotides agree with TRBD2. This receptor was identified in a woman younger than 45 with active or convalescent COVID-19. The sequencing input was peripheral blood. The CDR3 sequence: CASSPSGKGGDTQYF. CDR3 nucleotide sequence: TGCGCCAGCAGCCCTAGCGGGAAGGGGGGAGATACGCAGTATTTT. Full variable domain (remainder filled in from reference TRBV5-1 and TRBJ2-3): KAGVTQTPRYLIKTRGQQVTLSCSPISGHRSVSWYQQTPGQGLQFLFEYFSETQRNKGNFPGRFSGRQFSNSRSEMNVSTLELGDSALYLCASSPSGKGGDTQYFGPGTRLTVL.